These 23 T cell receptor beta chains originate from one sample sequenced in a study of shared clonotypes between healthy human individuals. Sequencing used immunoSEQ multiplex PCR; TCRdb keeps in-frame clones, though not all of them. The sample lists millions of clones, roughly 96% occurring once. Sequenced sample: naive CD4+ T cells sorted from blood. The subset: CD45RA+ positively selected. Receptor source: a man younger than 30 in good health.

The chain uses TRBV4-1 and TRBJ2-7; D might be TRBD2 (5 bases). The CDR3 spans 14 residues. Between the trimmed V and J ends, which lost 0 bases and 3 bases, there was a span of 9 bases. Looked up from germline, CDR1 is MGHRA and CDR2 is YSYEKL. The CDR3 region is CASSQESSFYEQYF. The CDR3 DNA sequence: TGCGCCAGCAGCCAAGAGTCTAGCTTCTACGAGCAGTACTTC.

V gene TRBV5-1 combines with J gene TRBJ2-3; weak D call: TRBD1 (6 bases). In germline, CDR1 is SGHRS, CDR2 YFSETQ. CDR3 length: 14 amino acids. V was trimmed by 4 bases and J by 2 bases, leaving 11 bases between them. CDR3 bases: TGCGCCAGCAGCCAGACAGGCCTCACAGATACGCAGTATTTT. As protein: CASSQTGLTDTQYF. Using reference TRBV5-1 and TRBJ2-3 for the parts outside the CDR3, the full variable domain is KAGVTQTPRYLIKTRGQQVTLSCSPISGHRSVSWYQQTPGQGLQFLFEYFSETQRNKGNFPGRFSGRQFSNSRSEMNVSTLELGDSALYLCASSQTGLTDTQYFGPGTRLTVL.

The V and J genes are TRBV6-5 and TRBJ1-2, with D unresolved. The CDR3 has 15 amino acids. The V and J ends lost 0 bases and 2 bases respectively, with 10 bases between them. CDR1 is MNHEY, CDR2 SVGAGI, per germline. CDR3 residues: CASSYSRRENYGYTF. The CDR3 bases are TGTGCCAGCAGTTACTCGCGAAGGGAGAACTATGGCTACACCTTC.

The chain joins TRBV11-3 to TRBJ2-1; TRBD2 agrees at 10 bases. This CDR3 is built from 15 residues. Germline V gene data show CDR1 as SGHNT and CDR2 as YENEEA. V shed 1 base and J 4 bases; nucleotides not matched to a gene: 1. CDR3 protein: CASSLATSGYNEQFF. In DNA form, the CDR3 reads TGTGCCAGCAGCTTAGCGACTAGCGGGTACAATGAGCAGTTCTTC. Using reference TRBV11-3 and TRBJ2-1 for the parts outside the CDR3, the full variable domain is EAGVVQSPRYKIIEKKQPVAFWCNPISGHNTLYWYLQNLGQGPELLIRYENEEAVDDSQLPKDRFSAERLKGVDSTLKIQPAELGDSAVYLCASSLATSGYNEQFFGPGTRLTVL.

CDR3 bases: TGTGCCAGCAGTGAAGTTGGACCTACTGAAGCTTTCTTT. Its translation: CASSEVGPTEAFF. V and J are TRBV6-1 and TRBJ1-1; D is uncertain. CDR3 size: 13 residues. The germline V gene has CDR1 MNHNS and CDR2 SASEGT. V lost 1 base and J lost 5, with 8 bases in between.

The rearrangement uses TRBV28 and TRBJ1-2, with D perhaps TRBD1 (6 bases). CDR3 length: 15 residues. Germline CDR1 MDHEN, CDR2 SYDVKM. V shed 3 bases and J shed 8 bases, with 19 bases lying between them. CDR3 sequence: CASSFIGASGAGYTF. The DNA of the CDR3 is TGTGCCAGCAGTTTCATAGGGGCGTCAGGGGCGGGCTACACCTTC.

In this sample, this clone turned up a few times. At the DNA level, this CDR3 is encoded by other sequences in the same sample as well. This chain uses TRBV18 with TRBJ2-7; D is perhaps TRBD1 (6 bases). The germline gives CDR1 KGHSH, CDR2 LQKENI. The V end was cut by 3 bases, the J end by 2 bases, with 8 bases between. The CDR3 is 13 amino acids. The CDR3 nucleotides read TGTGCCAGCTCACCCGGACAGACCTACGAGCAGTACTTC. It codes for CASSPGQTYEQYF. Based on the CDR3 plus reference TRBV18 and TRBJ2-7, the full variable domain is NAGVMQNPRHLVRRRGQEARLRCSPMKGHSHVYWYRQLPEEGLKFMVYLQKENIIDESGMPKERFSAEFPKEGPSILRIQQVVRGDSAAYFCASSPGQTYEQYFGPGTRLTVT.

The V call is TRBV2, the J call TRBJ2-1; 14 bases line up with TRBD2. V was clipped by 2 bases and J by 7 bases; unmatched bases: 4. Per germline, CDR1 SNHLY and CDR2 FYNNEI. This CDR3 spans 16 amino acids. The CDR3 region is CASSENGLAGGNEQFF. CDR3 nucleotide sequence: TGTGCCAGCAGTGAAAATGGACTAGCGGGGGGAAATGAGCAGTTCTTC.

This chain joins TRBV5-1 and TRBJ2-1; 15 bases align to TRBD2. Germline V CDR1 and CDR2: SGHRS, YFSETQ. CDR3 length equals 22 residues. V gave up 5 bases and J gave up 0 bases; unmatched junction bases: 18. The CDR3 bases are TGCGCCAGCAGAAATCCCGACCCGGGACTAGCGGGAGGCCCCAGCTCCTACAATGAGCAGTTCTTC. Residues: CASRNPDPGLAGGPSSYNEQFF.

The rearrangement uses TRBV7-2 and TRBJ1-2; D uncertain. V lost 3 bases to trimming and J lost 8 bases, with 13 bases between them. The CDR3 totals 13 residues. Germline V CDR1 and CDR2: SGHTA, FQGNSA. DNA for the CDR3: TGTGCCAGCAGCTTCGTCCGGGTGGGAGGCTACACCTTC. Translated: CASSFVRVGGYTF.

V usage is TRBV10-1 and J usage is TRBJ2-2, with D perhaps assigned TRBD1 or TRBD2 (5 bases each). Germline CDR1 reads WNHNN; CDR2 reads SYGVQD (reference sequence). CDR3 length: 17 amino acids. V dropped 0 bases and J dropped 3 bases, with 14 bases sitting between them. This CDR3 is CASSESRSLGDTGELFF. DNA for the CDR3: TGCGCCAGCAGTGAGTCGCGATCTCTGGGGGACACCGGGGAGCTGTTTTTT.

This chain joins TRBV27 and TRBJ1-2; no clear D. Germline V lookup: CDR1 MNHEY, CDR2 SMNVEV (reference sequence). The CDR3 has 14 residues. V dropped 4 bases and J dropped 8 bases, with 17 bases sitting between them. The CDR3 sequence: CASSSNSRSMGYTF. DNA for the CDR3: TGTGCCAGCAGTTCCAACTCCCGGTCTATGGGCTACACCTTC.

The chain recombines TRBV10-3 with TRBJ1-2; TRBD1 is a possible D gene (5 bases). This CDR3 comprises 15 residues. V was cut by 0 bases and J by 6 bases, with 14 bases left in between. Germline V gene data show CDR1 as ENHRY and CDR2 as SYGVKD. This chain's CDR3 is CAISESRWGGNGYTF. In DNA form, the CDR3 reads TGTGCCATCAGTGAGTCCCGATGGGGGGGGAATGGCTACACCTTC.

V is TRBV5-8 and J is TRBJ2-7, with a weak D call TRBD2 (6 bases). Trimming left V 0 bases short and J 3 bases short, with 10 bases between. Germline CDR1 and CDR2: SGHTS and YDEGEE. CDR3 length: 14 residues. CDR3 region: CASSLAGRIYEQYF. For the CDR3, the DNA is TGTGCCAGCAGCTTGGCAGGGAGGATCTACGAGCAGTACTTC. The full variable domain, in which reference TRBV5-8 and TRBJ2-7 provide the parts outside the CDR3, is EAGVTQSPTHLIKTRGQQATLRCSPISGHTSVYWYQQALGLGLQFLLWYDEGEERNRGNFPPRFSGRQFPNYSSELNVNALELEDSALYLCASSLAGRIYEQYFGPGTRLTVT.

With regard to this clone: Other DNA sequences within the sample encode an identical CDR3. The CDR3 coding sequence is TGTGCCAGCAGTACAGGGGGGGAGACCCAGTACTTC. Translating gives CASSTGGETQYF. V gene TRBV6-6 combines with J gene TRBJ2-5; 8 bases are a match to TRBD1. The trim removed 5 bases at V and 5 bases at J, leaving 1 base unmatched. This CDR3 comprises 12 residues. Germline loops: CDR1 MNHNY, CDR2 SVGAGI (reference sequence).

In regard to this clone: Within the sample, other DNA sequences also encode this same CDR3. The chain uses TRBV6-6 and TRBJ2-5; weak D call: TRBD2 (6 bases). Germline V gives CDR1 MNHNY, CDR2 SVGAGI (reference sequence). This CDR3 has 13 residues. V dropped 6 bases and J dropped 4 bases, with 12 bases sitting between them. The DNA for the CDR3 is TGTGCCAGCAGATCTGGAGGGGCAGAGACCCAGTACTTC. It yields the protein CASRSGGAETQYF.

The V call is TRBV28, the J call TRBJ2-7; unclear D gene. CDR3 length: 13 residues. V lost 5 bases and J lost 4, with 12 bases in between. Germline values: CDR1 MDHEN, CDR2 SYDVKM. In DNA, the CDR3 is TGTGCCAGCAGTCCGGCTTCTCTGTACGAGCAGTACTTC. This translates into CASSPASLYEQYF.

The J gene is TRBJ2-1, the V gene TRBV30; D is unresolved. The V end lost 1 base, the J end lost 6 bases, and 16 bases lay between the germline ends. The germline gives CDR1 GTSNPN, CDR2 SVGIG (reference sequence). The length of the CDR3 is 15 residues. The CDR3 is CAWSEGFYHTNEQFF. As DNA, the CDR3 is TGTGCCTGGAGTGAGGGTTTCTACCACACCAATGAGCAGTTCTTC. The whole variable domain, remainder taken from reference TRBV30 and TRBJ2-1, is SQTIHQWPATLVQPVGSPLSLECTVEGTSNPNLYWYRQAAGRGLQLLFYSVGIGQISSEVPQNLSASRPQDRQFILSSKKLLLSDSGFYLCAWSEGFYHTNEQFFGPGTRLTVL.

DNA of the CDR3: TGTGCCAGCAGCCCCCAAGGGCAGGAGGCTTTCTTT. This encodes CASSPQGQEAFF. The rearrangement links TRBV6-6 to TRBJ1-1; no clear D gene. This CDR3 comprises 12 residues. V lost 6 bases and J 11 bases, leaving 16 bases between the germline ends. Germline lookup yields CDR1 MNHNY and CDR2 SVGAGI (reference sequence).

The rearrangement links TRBV5-1 to TRBJ2-3, with 10 bases fitting TRBD2. From germline, CDR1 is SGHRS and CDR2 YFSETQ. Trimming removed 4 bases from V and 3 bases from J; junction bases left unmatched: 5. This CDR3 is 15 amino acids long. The CDR3 DNA reads TGCGCCAGCAGCGACGCTAGCGGGAGTACAGATACGCAGTATTTT. Translating it yields CASSDASGSTDTQYF.

The chain uses TRBV11-3 and TRBJ2-5; 7 bases align to TRBD1. This CDR3 region has 15 residues. Germline trimming cut 2 bases from V and 1 base from J; bases unmatched to any gene: 4. The germline V gene has CDR1 SGHNT and CDR2 YENEEA. Here the CDR3 DNA reads TGTGCCAGCAGCTTAAGGGGGCACCTCCAAGAGACCCAGTACTTC. It is translated as CASSLRGHLQETQYF. The variable domain in full, with the rest retrieved from reference TRBV11-3 and TRBJ2-5, is EAGVVQSPRYKIIEKKQPVAFWCNPISGHNTLYWYLQNLGQGPELLIRYENEEAVDDSQLPKDRFSAERLKGVDSTLKIQPAELGDSAVYLCASSLRGHLQETQYFGPGTRLLVL.

This chain's CDR3 is CASSIESTGGGNEQFF. The CDR3, as DNA: TGTGCCAGTAGTATAGAATCGACAGGGGGCGGGAATGAGCAGTTCTTC. The chain is built from TRBV19 and TRBJ2-1, with 10 bases that match TRBD1. Per the germline V gene, CDR1 is LNHDA and CDR2 is SQIVND (reference sequence). The CDR3 consists of 16 residues. With V trimmed by 0 bases and J by 7 bases, 6 bases remained unmatched.

The CDR3 loop is CASSQENVYNEQFF. CDR3 sequence (DNA): TGCGCCAGCAGCCAAGAAAACGTCTACAATGAGCAGTTCTTC. V gene TRBV4-3 combines with J gene TRBJ2-1; D remains ambiguous. The CDR3 has 14 amino acids. V was pared by 0 bases and J by 3 bases, with 6 bases between. Germline loops: CDR1 LGHNA, CDR2 YSLEER.